This T cell receptor beta chain was recovered during a study of T cell responses to AZD1222 COVID-19 vaccine. Whole-study findings and limits: The peak T cell response came first, and repertoires were sampled only after it. The donors showed a predominance of white British ancestry and of females, with possible underestimation of clonal diversity. It was only 6 or 7 AZD1222 recipients who were seropositive at baseline.

As for this clone: Its antigen is undetermined.

Investigators merged groups given second doses at roughly 4 or roughly 12 weeks. The CDR3 contains 15 residues. The ends were cut back, 0 bases at V and 0 bases at J, with 6 bases in the middle. Per germline, CDR1 KGHSY and CDR2 FQNENV. Assay used: immunoSEQ multiplex PCR; TCRdb lists only in-frame clones, some missing. Of 92,000 or so clones detected, 75% to 90% appear once; the ten largest clones hold about 6.1%. The material sequenced was peripheral blood, taken 28 days after the second AZD1222 dose. V gene TRBV16 combines with J gene TRBJ2-4, with D unclear. The sequence was obtained from an adult who received the AZD1222 COVID-19 vaccine. The CDR3 nucleotides are TGTGCCAGCAGCCAATCTCAAGTAGCCAAAAACATTCAGTACTTC. It translates to CASSQSQVAKNIQYF.